This TCR beta chain emerged from a study of response to subunit inactivated influenza vaccine listed by TCRdb under 2018. At the level of the whole study: Deep quantitative profiling of the T cell receptor repertoire was used in the study to follow responses to a trivalent subunit inactivated influenza vaccine.

As concerns this clonotype: Its antigen specificity is not known. No base quality information exists; no much larger clone differs at one position.

The CDR3 starts with the cysteine, ends with the phenylalanine, and has 15 residues. Of the read, only the CDR3 DNA is kept; its 45 bases are in frame from base 1. V ends up 0 bases short and J 8 bases short, with an unmatched junction base count of 4. According to the germline V gene, CDR1 reads MNHEY and CDR2 reads SVGAGI. The method was RT-PCR. These reads were obtained on an Illumina HiSeq 2500. The public reads were reanalyzed by TCRdb: fastp trimming at Q25, MiXCR alignment, in-frame beta chains only. CDR3 protein sequences are deduplicated, and each keeps its most common genes and DNA. The sample includes 400,000 to 550,000 distinct CDR3 sequences, with 25% observed a single time. The ten largest make up under 2.5% of the sample. Overall results and qualifications from the work: It was suggested by the authors that each seasonal influenza vaccination may recruit only a limited number of new T cells.

Sample: CD4+ T cells sorted from PBMCs, taken about 5 days after vaccination. This clonotype was sampled from a man in his forties or fifties who received an inactivated influenza vaccine. Donor details come from another sample of the same person, matched by shared clones. The rearrangement combines TRBV6-5 with TRBJ2-4, with TRBD1 matching 10 junction bases. The DNA is TGTGCCAGCAGTTACTCGGGACAGGGGAAGGACATTCAGTACTTC. Its coded protein is CASSYSGQGKDIQYF.